This T cell receptor (beta chain) was recorded in a study of blood T cell repertoires in COVID-19. Turning to the study itself: Whether acute or convalescent, the COVID-19 samples came from the United States, Italy and Spain. T cells, B-cell-depleted T cells, or PBMCs provided the cDNA or gDNA that served as material.

Losses at the gene ends were 6 bases for V and 4 bases for J; bases not matched to a gene: 1. CDR1 and CDR2 from the germline V gene are MGHDK and SYGVNS. The length of the CDR3 is 13 residues. How the authors handled the data: How many nucleated cells were present was estimated from reference gene primer amplification. Clones were read by immunoSEQ multiplex PCR, and TCRdb kept only the in-frame ones, dropping some. The V and J calls and clone size come from that table; D and trimming were worked out from the DNA. The table records 250,000 to 300,000 clones, about 88% of them present only once. Seattle cases were enrolled at active infection and followed longitudinally.

The receptor was derived from a woman in her sixties with COVID-19, enrolled during active disease. This chain links TRBV25-1 with TRBJ2-7; 12 nucleotides align to TRBD2. Sequenced sample: peripheral blood. The CDR3 nucleotides read TGTGCCAGCAGGACTAGCGGGAGTTACGAGCAGTACTTC. Its protein is CASRTSGSYEQYF.